This TCR beta chain is drawn from a study of blood T cell repertoires in COVID-19. The repertoire was sequenced with immunoSEQ multiplex PCR; TCRdb's copy has only in-frame clones and lacks some. The sample includes more than 100,000 clones, around three quarters seen only once; the top ten take 16%. The CDR3 runs 13 residues. V lost 6 bases and J lost 6, with 11 bases in between. The sample was peripheral blood. The V and J genes are TRBV12-3 or TRBV12-4 and TRBJ1-4; unclear D gene. The sequence was obtained from a man aged 60 to 75 with active or convalescent COVID-19. The chain's CDR3 is CASSQRRDEKLFF. CDR3 DNA sequence: TGTGCCAGCAGCCAGCGCCGAGATGAAAAACTGTTTTTT.